The present TCR beta chain was sequenced within a study of blood T cell repertoires in COVID-19. About the study: Samples taken during acute and convalescent COVID-19 were collected in the United States, Italy and Spain.

This CDR3 has 17 amino acids. Germline loops: CDR1 MGHRA, CDR2 YSYEKL. The ends were cut back, 1 base at V and 0 bases at J, with 15 bases in the middle. Authors' processing steps: How many nucleated cells were present was estimated from reference gene primer amplification. Produced via immunoSEQ multiplex PCR; TCRdb's table is partial and in-frame only. V, J and clone size reflect that table, while D and trimming were determined from the DNA. The sample carries some 110,000 clones, 60% to 85% recorded once. The receptor was isolated from a man between 65 and 85 years old with acute or convalescent COVID-19. The chain couples TRBV4-1 to TRBJ1-1; weak D call: TRBD1 (5 bases). Sequenced sample: peripheral blood. This chain's CDR3 is CASSQGGGARMNTEAFF. The CDR3 DNA follows: TGCGCCAGCAGCCAAGGAGGAGGGGCGCGGATGAACACTGAAGCTTTCTTT.